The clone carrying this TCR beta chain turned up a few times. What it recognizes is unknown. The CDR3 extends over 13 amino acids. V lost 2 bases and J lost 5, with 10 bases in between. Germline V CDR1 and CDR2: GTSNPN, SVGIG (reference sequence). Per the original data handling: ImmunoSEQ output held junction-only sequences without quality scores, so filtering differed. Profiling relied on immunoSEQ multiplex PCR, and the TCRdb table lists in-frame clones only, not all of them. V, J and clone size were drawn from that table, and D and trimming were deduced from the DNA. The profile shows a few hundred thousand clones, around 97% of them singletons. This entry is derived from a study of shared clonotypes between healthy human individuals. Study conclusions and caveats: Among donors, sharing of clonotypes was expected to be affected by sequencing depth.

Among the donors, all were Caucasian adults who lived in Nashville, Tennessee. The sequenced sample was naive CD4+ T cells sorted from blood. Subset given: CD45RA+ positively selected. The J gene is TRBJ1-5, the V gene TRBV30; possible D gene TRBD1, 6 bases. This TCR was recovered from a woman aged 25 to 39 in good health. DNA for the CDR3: TGTGCCTGGAGTAGCTCAGGGGATCAGCCCCAGCATTTT. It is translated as CAWSSSGDQPQHF. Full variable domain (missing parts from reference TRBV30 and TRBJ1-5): SQTIHQWPATLVQPVGSPLSLECTVEGTSNPNLYWYRQAAGRGLQLLFYSVGIGQISSEVPQNLSASRPQDRQFILSSKKLLLSDSGFYLCAWSSSGDQPQHFGDGTRLSIL.